A single sample gave rise to the 20 T cell receptor beta chains below, sequenced in a study of identical twins. MiXCR was run by TCRdb on the 5' RACE reads, yielding one entry per CDR3 protein. The sample has approximately 490,000 distinct CDR3 sequences, about a fifth seen once. These data are also associated with another study on yellow fever vaccine responses in identical twins.

Specimen: CD4+ T cells sorted from blood. The receptors derive from a woman between 18 and 29 years old in good health.

This chain's CDR3 is CASSQKVGYADTQYF. CDR3 in DNA: TGTGCCAGCAGCCAGAAAGTGGGTTACGCGGATACGCAGTATTTT. This chain uses TRBV5-6 with TRBJ2-3; D is undetermined. This CDR3 has 15 residues. Germline V gene lookup returns CDR1 SGHDT and CDR2 YYEEEE. V shed 4 bases and J shed 6 bases, with 18 bases lying between them.

The chain is built from TRBV7-6 and TRBJ2-7; 12 bases line up with TRBD2. Per germline, CDR1 SGHVS and CDR2 FNYEAQ. The CDR3 contains 13 residues. V was pared by 3 bases and J by 7 bases, with 1 base of the junction left unmatched. CDR3 loop: CASSFGLAGEQYF. The CDR3 region has the DNA TGTGCCAGCAGCTTCGGACTAGCGGGGGAGCAGTACTTC.

This clonotype was counted a few times. The rearrangement links TRBV7-9 to TRBJ1-4, with D unclear. Germline V gene sequence: CDR1 SEHNR, CDR2 FQNEAQ (reference sequence). The CDR3 spans 15 residues. V lost 5 bases to trimming and J lost 5 bases, with 15 bases between them. In DNA, the CDR3 is TGTGCCAGCAGCAGCACCTTACCGGAGAATGAAAAACTGTTTTTT. It codes for CASSSTLPENEKLFF.

This clonotype was counted a few times. J is TRBJ2-6 and V is TRBV29-1; D is undetermined. The germline gives CDR1 SQVTM, CDR2 ANQGSEA. The CDR3 sequence is 13 residues long. V lost 5 bases and J 0 bases, leaving 5 bases between the germline ends. The CDR3: CSVLVSGANVLTF. The CDR3 DNA reads TGCAGCGTTTTAGTCTCTGGGGCCAACGTCCTGACTTTC.

The chain carries TRBV29-1 and TRBJ2-5; unclear D gene. The length of the CDR3 is 14 residues. CDR1 is SQVTM and CDR2 is ANQGSEA in the germline V gene. V lost 5 bases, J lost 0 bases, and 13 bases lay in between. CDR3 sequence: CSVKLYPHQETQYF. In DNA form, the CDR3 reads TGCAGCGTTAAACTCTATCCCCACCAAGAGACCCAGTACTTC.

The rearrangement links TRBV5-6 to TRBJ1-5; possible D gene TRBD1, 6 bases. The V end was cut by 3 bases, the J end by 3 bases, with 13 bases between. CDR1 is SGHDT and CDR2 is YYEEEE in the germline V gene. There are 15 residues in the CDR3. Here the CDR3 DNA reads TGTGCCAGCAGCTCGGCGAACAGGGCCAATCAGCCCCAGCATTTT. Protein: CASSSANRANQPQHF.

The chain joins TRBV5-1 to TRBJ2-1, with a tentative D call TRBD2 (5 bases). CDR1 and CDR2 from the germline V gene are SGHRS and YFSETQ. V was trimmed by 10 bases and J by 4 bases, leaving 15 bases between them. The CDR3 totals 13 residues. CDR3 sequence: CALVGVWYNEQFF. CDR3 DNA sequence: TGCGCCCTGGTCGGGGTGTGGTACAATGAGCAGTTCTTC.

The rearrangement uses TRBV11-2 and TRBJ1-3; unclear D gene. The CDR3 covers 12 residues. Germline CDR1 reads SGHAT; CDR2 reads FQNNGV. V was cut by 5 bases and J by 4 bases, with 6 bases left in between. CDR3 nucleotide sequence: TGTGCCAGCAGCCCCCTGGGAAACACCATATATTTT. Its protein product is CASSPLGNTIYF.

This clonotype was counted a few times. V usage is TRBV29-1 and J usage is TRBJ2-3, with D perhaps assigned TRBD1 or TRBD2 (5 bases each). The germline V gene encodes CDR1 SQVTM and CDR2 ANQGSEA. CDR3 length: 13 amino acids. V was clipped by 5 bases and J by 5 bases, with 14 bases between them. CDR3 loop: CSVKTGGGDTQYF. CDR3 DNA: TGCAGCGTTAAGACTGGGGGTGGAGATACGCAGTATTTT.

The chain links TRBV5-6 to TRBJ2-2; the D gene could be TRBD1 or TRBD2 (5 bases each). V lost 5 bases, J lost 1 base, and 9 bases lay in between. There are 14 residues in the CDR3. CDR1 SGHDT and CDR2 YYEEEE come from the germline V gene. CDR3 nucleotide sequence: TGTGCCAGCAGGACGGGACGGAACACCGGGGAGCTGTTTTTT. Protein product: CASRTGRNTGELFF.

This rearrangement joins TRBV2 to TRBJ1-5; D is undetermined. The CDR3 length is 13 residues. Germline loops: CDR1 SNHLY, CDR2 FYNNEI. Trimming pared 2 bases from V and 5 bases from J, leaving 7 bases between. DNA for the CDR3: TGTGCCAGCAGTGAATGGGTGTATCAGCCCCAGCATTTT. Its protein is CASSEWVYQPQHF. Full variable domain (remainder filled in from reference TRBV2 and TRBJ1-5): EPEVTQTPSHQVTQMGQEVILRCVPISNHLYFYWYRQILGQKVEFLVSFYNNEISEKSEIFDDQFSVERPDGSNFTLKIRSTKLEDSAMYFCASSEWVYQPQHFGDGTRLSIL.

V and J are TRBV20-1 and TRBJ1-4; D is possibly TRBD1 (5 bases). The germline gives CDR1 DFQATT, CDR2 SNEGSKA (reference sequence). The CDR3 extends over 11 amino acids. The CDR3 coding sequence is TGCCTAGGGGTACTTAATGAAAAACTGTTTTTT. Amino acids: CLGVLNEKLFF.

This clonotype was seen only a few times. The chain links TRBV20-1 to TRBJ2-1; D may be TRBD2 (5 bases). The CDR3 length is 15 residues. V lost 0 bases to trimming and J lost 7 bases, with 16 bases between them. CDR1 is DFQATT, CDR2 SNEGSKA, per germline (reference sequence). The CDR3 loop is CSARDGRTPVNEQFF. CDR3 DNA: TGCAGTGCTAGAGATGGACGGACTCCCGTTAATGAGCAGTTCTTC.

Only a few counts were recorded for this clonotype. The chain links TRBV4-1 to TRBJ2-1; tentatively, D is TRBD2 (7 bases). Per germline, CDR1 MGHRA and CDR2 YSYEKL. The CDR3 has 18 amino acids. Trimming took 4 bases from V and 4 from J, leaving 23 bases between them. The CDR3: CASSPPLAGGDKYNEQFF. The CDR3 region has the DNA TGCGCCAGCAGCCCACCTCTCGCTGGGGGGGACAAATACAATGAGCAGTTCTTC.

This clonotype was seen more than once but under ten times. V is TRBV6-5 and J is TRBJ2-5; no definite D call. The germline gives CDR1 MNHEY, CDR2 SVGAGI. Trimming cost V 4 bases and J 4 bases, with 7 bases left between them. The CDR3 length is 12 residues. The CDR3 nucleotides read TGTGCCAGCAGTTCGCCCCGAGAGACCCAGTACTTC. Translation gives CASSSPRETQYF.

The chain recombines TRBV20-1 with TRBJ2-3, with D tentatively TRBD1 or TRBD2 (6 bases each). Germline-derived CDR1 and CDR2 are DFQATT and SNEGSKA (reference sequence). V lost 3 bases and J lost 0, with 19 bases in between. This CDR3 has 17 amino acids. This chain's CDR3 is CSASSLGGLHSTDTQYF. CDR3 sequence (DNA): TGCAGTGCTAGTTCTTTAGGGGGACTGCATAGCACAGATACGCAGTATTTT.

This clonotype showed up just a few times. The rearrangement uses TRBV5-1 and TRBJ2-7; 8 positions agree with TRBD2. This CDR3 has 15 residues. Germline V gene data show CDR1 as SGHRS and CDR2 as YFSETQ. V gave up 1 base and J gave up 0 bases; unmatched junction bases: 3. CDR3 in DNA: TGCGCCAGCAGCTTGCTGAGCGGGAGCTCCTACGAGCAGTACTTC. This encodes CASSLLSGSSYEQYF. Drawing the rest from reference TRBV5-1 and TRBJ2-7, the complete variable domain is KAGVTQTPRYLIKTRGQQVTLSCSPISGHRSVSWYQQTPGQGLQFLFEYFSETQRNKGNFPGRFSGRQFSNSRSEMNVSTLELGDSALYLCASSLLSGSSYEQYFGPGTRLTVT.

The chain couples TRBV28 to TRBJ2-3, with 9 bases matching TRBD1. The length of the CDR3 is 15 residues. Trimming at V came to 6 bases and at J to 6 bases, leaving 10 bases not matched to a gene. Germline lookup yields CDR1 MDHEN and CDR2 SYDVKM. CDR3 amino acids: CASRAPWTGVDTQYF. CDR3 DNA: TGTGCCAGCAGGGCCCCATGGACAGGGGTGGATACGCAGTATTTT.

The V and J genes are TRBV6-5 and TRBJ2-7; 10 nucleotides agree with TRBD2. CDR1 and CDR2 from the germline V gene are MNHEY and SVGAGI. There are 15 residues in the CDR3. The J segment lost 0 bases and the V segment lost 4 bases, leaving 3 bases of the junction unmatched. This chain's CDR3 is CASSLGTSDSYEQYF. The CDR3 region has the DNA TGTGCCAGCAGTTTAGGGACTAGCGACTCCTACGAGCAGTACTTC.

The chain uses TRBV5-1 and TRBJ2-1; unclear D gene. The CDR3 runs to 15 residues. The V gene's germline CDR1 is SGHRS and CDR2 YFSETQ. V was cut by 4 bases and J by 0 bases, with 11 bases left in between. CDR3 region: CASSVLLSSYNEQFF. For the CDR3, the DNA is TGCGCCAGCAGCGTCCTTTTGAGCTCCTACAATGAGCAGTTCTTC. Full variable domain (remainder filled in from reference TRBV5-1 and TRBJ2-1): KAGVTQTPRYLIKTRGQQVTLSCSPISGHRSVSWYQQTPGQGLQFLFEYFSETQRNKGNFPGRFSGRQFSNSRSEMNVSTLELGDSALYLCASSVLLSSYNEQFFGPGTRLTVL.